Listed here are 21 T cell receptor beta chains from one sample, sequenced in a study of cytomegalovirus exposure and HLA in healthy donors. 13 Jbeta primers and 60 Vbeta primers were used for the PCR. The assay was immunoSEQ multiplex PCR, and TCRdb's table has in-frame clones only and misses some. Altogether about 72,000 clones are present, roughly 78% being singletons, with the ten largest covering 1.5% to 2%. The sample taken for sequencing was PBMCs. The source is a man younger than 35 in good health and CMV-seronegative.

The chain joins TRBV28 to TRBJ2-5; D remains ambiguous. The closer fit of TRBJ2-7 to the DNA end suggests the J call may be wrong. Germline V gene lookup returns CDR1 MDHEN and CDR2 SYDVKM. The CDR3 length is 11 residues. CDR3 DNA sequence: TGTGCCAGCTCGGTCGCCTACGAGCAGTACTTC. This sequence encodes CASSVAYEQYF.

This clone occurred once. The CDR3 spells CASSQEGQGLYGPYF. The DNA of the CDR3 is TGTGCCAGCAGCCAAGAAGGACAGGGGTTGTATGGTCCGTACTTC. The chain recombines TRBV4-2 with TRBJ2-7; 9 bases line up with TRBD1. V was pared by 0 bases and J by 12 bases, with 12 bases of the junction left unmatched. The germline V gene has CDR1 LGHNA and CDR2 YNFKEQ. The CDR3 runs to 15 residues.

This sequence joins TRBV30 and TRBJ2-2; possible D gene TRBD1, 6 bases. Germline loops: CDR1 GTSNPN, CDR2 SVGIG (reference sequence). The CDR3 has 17 residues. V lost 0 bases, J lost 5 bases, and 19 bases lay in between. The CDR3 DNA follows: TGTGCCTGGAGTGTAATCCCTGACAGGACCCGTACCGGGGAGCTGTTTTTT. Translation gives CAWSVIPDRTRTGELFF.

The chain carries TRBV11-3 and TRBJ2-3; tentative D call: TRBD2 (5 bases). Germline loops: CDR1 SGHNT, CDR2 YENEEA. V dropped 4 bases and J dropped 2 bases, with 10 bases sitting between them. The CDR3 extends over 14 amino acids. CDR3 nucleotide sequence: TGTGCCAGCAGCTCCCCGGAGGACACAGATACGCAGTATTTT. It yields the protein CASSSPEDTDTQYF. Looking up the rest from reference TRBV11-3 and TRBJ2-3 gives the full variable domain: EAGVVQSPRYKIIEKKQPVAFWCNPISGHNTLYWYLQNLGQGPELLIRYENEEAVDDSQLPKDRFSAERLKGVDSTLKIQPAELGDSAVYLCASSSPEDTDTQYFGPGTRLTVL.

In this sample, this clone turned up once. The chain has TRBV2 and TRBJ2-1; maybe TRBD2 (5 bases). Trimming took 6 bases from V and 13 from J, leaving 13 bases between them. Per germline, CDR1 SNHLY and CDR2 FYNNEI. The CDR3 runs to 11 residues. CDR3 amino acids: CASREDSAQFF. The CDR3 DNA follows: TGTGCCAGCAGAGAGGACTCGGCTCAGTTCTTC.

The chain employs TRBV19 and TRBJ2-3; 9 nucleotides line up with TRBD2. CDR1 LNHDA and CDR2 SQIVND come from the germline V gene (reference sequence). The CDR3 is made up of 17 amino acids. The V and J ends lost 3 bases and 4 bases, in that order; junction bases with no gene match: 11. This CDR3 reads CASSIPIAGVGADTQYF. The CDR3, as DNA: TGTGCCAGTAGTATTCCGATAGCGGGAGTTGGTGCAGATACGCAGTATTTT.

The V call is TRBV27, the J call TRBJ2-7; TRBD2 matches 9 bases. Trimming at V came to 6 bases and at J to 5 bases, leaving 11 bases not matched to a gene. CDR3 length: 15 residues. The germline gives CDR1 MNHEY, CDR2 SMNVEV (reference sequence). The CDR3 nucleotides read TGTGCCAGCAGCTGGGGGGGACTAGCTCCAGACGAGCAGTACTTC. Its protein product is CASSWGGLAPDEQYF.

The chain recombines TRBV6-5 with TRBJ1-4; 7 nucleotides align to TRBD1. V shed 2 bases, J shed 0 bases, and the junction held 3 bases outside the gene matches. CDR1 and CDR2 from the germline V gene are MNHEY and SVGAGI. The CDR3 has 16 residues. The CDR3 reads CASSYRGRPTNEKLFF. For the CDR3, the DNA is TGTGCCAGCAGTTACAGGGGGCGTCCAACTAATGAAAAACTGTTTTTT.

The chain recombines TRBV10-1 with TRBJ1-1; TRBD1 is a possible D gene (5 bases). The CDR3 extends over 13 amino acids. Germline assignment: CDR1 WNHNN and CDR2 SYGVQD (reference sequence). V was clipped by 5 bases and J by 0 bases, with 7 bases between them. The CDR3 loop reads CASSLDMNTEAFF. The CDR3 nucleotides are TGCGCCAGCAGTCTGGACATGAACACTGAAGCTTTCTTT.

The chain combines TRBV5-1 with TRBJ1-6, with D perhaps matching TRBD1 (6 bases). CDR1 is SGHRS, CDR2 YFSETQ, per germline. This CDR3 spans 17 amino acids. V lost 5 bases and J 0 bases, leaving 15 bases between the germline ends. CDR3 region: CASSYGQFSSYNSPLHF. In DNA form, the CDR3 reads TGCGCCAGCAGTTATGGACAGTTTAGCTCCTATAATTCACCCCTCCACTTT. The full variable domain, its missing parts supplied by reference TRBV5-1 and TRBJ1-6, is KAGVTQTPRYLIKTRGQQVTLSCSPISGHRSVSWYQQTPGQGLQFLFEYFSETQRNKGNFPGRFSGRQFSNSRSEMNVSTLELGDSALYLCASSYGQFSSYNSPLHFGNGTRLTVT.

This chain joins TRBV7-3 and TRBJ2-5, with D maybe TRBD1 (6 bases). From germline, CDR1 is SGHTA and CDR2 FQGTGA. V shed 6 bases and J shed 5 bases, with 19 bases lying between them. The CDR3 loop spans 15 amino acids. The CDR3 spells CASSQDPGTIETQYF. CDR3 coding DNA: TGTGCCAGCAGTCAGGATCCGGGGACAATCGAGACCCAGTACTTC. The full variable domain, with the rest looked up from reference TRBV7-3 and TRBJ2-5, is GAGVSQTPSNKVTEKGKYVELRCDPISGHTALYWYRQSLGQGPEFLIYFQGTGAADDSGLPNDRFFAVRPEGSVSTLKIQRTERGDSAVYLCASSQDPGTIETQYFGPGTRLLVL.

The V and J genes are TRBV5-1 and TRBJ2-1; 10 nucleotides agree with TRBD2. Germline V lookup: CDR1 SGHRS, CDR2 YFSETQ. Trimming removed 4 bases from V and 7 bases from J; junction bases left unmatched: 8. The CDR3 contains 15 residues. CDR3 DNA sequence: TGCGCCAGCAGCCCGCTAGCGGGAGTTTTTAATGAGCAGTTCTTC. This gives the protein CASSPLAGVFNEQFF.

This chain's CDR3 is CASSLLAGGGETQYF. CDR3 DNA sequence: TGTGCCAGTAGTCTGCTAGCGGGAGGCGGAGAGACCCAGTACTTC. The V and J genes are TRBV19 and TRBJ2-5; TRBD2 agrees at 11 bases. Germline V gives CDR1 LNHDA, CDR2 SQIVND (reference sequence). V dropped 5 bases and J dropped 4; count of bases not matched to a gene: 6. The CDR3 contains 15 residues.

The chain joins TRBV6-4 to TRBJ2-3, with 7 bases that match TRBD1. This CDR3 has 13 amino acids. With V trimmed by 6 bases and J by 1 base, 1 base remained unmatched. CDR1 is MRHNA, CDR2 SNTAGT, per germline. The DNA of the CDR3 is TGTGCCAGCAGCGGACAGGGCACAGATACGCAGTATTTT. The encoded protein is CASSGQGTDTQYF.

The chain combines TRBV5-1 with TRBJ2-7; TRBD1 aligns across 8 bases. The germline CDR1 and CDR2 sequences are SGHRS and YFSETQ. The CDR3 is made up of 13 amino acids. V was pared by 4 bases and J by 7 bases, with 7 bases of the junction left unmatched. The CDR3 DNA is TGCGCCAGCAGCCCGCAGGGGGCGAGGGAGCAGTACTTC. It encodes CASSPQGAREQYF.

The rearrangement uses TRBV20-1 and TRBJ1-2; D gene uncertain. Trimming took 4 bases from V and 6 from J, leaving 9 bases between them. Germline V CDR1 and CDR2: DFQATT, SNEGSKA (reference sequence). The CDR3 totals 11 residues. CDR3 coding DNA: TGCAGTGCTATGCTCCCGGATGGCTACACCTTC. Its protein product is CSAMLPDGYTF.

V usage is TRBV9 and J usage is TRBJ1-1; maybe TRBD1 (6 bases). This CDR3 contains 15 residues. Trimming removed 3 bases from V and 4 bases from J, with 16 bases in between. Germline CDR1 reads SGDLS; CDR2 reads YYNGEE. The CDR3 nucleotides are TGTGCCAGCAGCGGCGTTACAGGGACGGGCACTGAAGCTTTCTTT. Protein product: CASSGVTGTGTEAFF. The full variable domain, rest sourced from reference TRBV9 and TRBJ1-1, is DSGVTQTPKHLITATGQRVTLRCSPRSGDLSVYWYQQSLDQGLQFLIQYYNGEERAKGNILERFSAQQFPDLHSELNLSSLELGDSALYFCASSGVTGTGTEAFFGQGTRLTVV.

V usage is TRBV5-1 and J usage is TRBJ2-2, with 8 bases fitting TRBD2. The CDR3 consists of 17 residues. Germline CDR1 and CDR2: SGHRS and YFSETQ. Trimming at V came to 0 bases and at J to 5 bases, leaving 9 bases not matched to a gene. This CDR3 is CASSLALAEPRTGELFF. The CDR3 bases are TGCGCCAGCAGCTTGGCACTAGCGGAACCGAGAACCGGGGAGCTGTTTTTT.

The V call is TRBV5-4, the J call TRBJ2-3; 8 positions match TRBD2. Germline CDR1 is SGHNT and CDR2 is YYREEE (reference sequence). With 5 bases clipped from V and 6 bases from J, the junction kept 11 bases outside the gene matches. This CDR3 has 15 residues. The CDR3 DNA reads as TGTGCCAGCAGGGTTCTCCGGGGGGGCATGGATACGCAGTATTTT. Its protein is CASRVLRGGMDTQYF.

This clone has only a few counts. V gene TRBV10-2 combines with J gene TRBJ2-3, with 10 bases identical to TRBD2. Germline V CDR1 and CDR2: WSHSY, SAAADI. This CDR3 comprises 16 residues. V lost 7 bases, J lost 4 bases, and 11 bases stayed unmatched. CDR3 sequence: CASTGGLAETSDTQYF. The CDR3 DNA follows: TGCGCCAGCACCGGAGGACTAGCGGAAACTTCAGATACGCAGTATTTT.

This chain connects TRBV15 to TRBJ2-7, with D unresolved. Per germline, CDR1 LNHNV and CDR2 YYDKDF (reference sequence). The V gene lost 1 base and the J gene lost 0 bases, with 13 bases spanning the gap. CDR3 length equals 16 residues. CDR3 coding DNA: TGTGCCACCAGCAGAGTTCCCCTCGAGAGCTCCTACGAGCAGTACTTC. Its protein is CATSRVPLESSYEQYF.